This passage covers 16 T cell receptor beta chains from one sample sequenced in a study of breast tumors, draining lymph nodes, adjacent tissues (TCRdb year 2016). The axillary draining lymph nodes of breast cancer patients were the source of the lymph node samples. Library preparation was by multiplex PCR. The run used an Illumina HiSeq 2000. The public reads were reprocessed in TCRdb via fastp at Q25 and MiXCR, keeping in-frame beta chains. For every CDR3 protein sequence, its rows merge into one entry that carries the most common genes and DNA. Here the sample has around 170,000 distinct CDR3 sequences; approximately 30% occur a single time. Roughly 4.3% of the sample lies in the top ten. The sample taken for sequencing was axillary lymph node tissue. The receptors originated from a female donor with breast cancer. Some clones in this sample may be carry-over from other donors' samples.

The chain links TRBV7-2 to TRBJ1-4; 7 bases fit TRBD1. Trimming took 1 base from V and 8 from J; bases not matched to a gene: 1. CDR1 and CDR2 from the germline V gene are SGHTA and FQGNSA. This CDR3 region has 13 residues. CDR3 sequence: CASSLVGQEKLFF. CDR3 coding DNA: TGTGCCAGCAGCTTAGTGGGACAGGAAAAACTGTTTTTT. The variable domain in full, completed from reference TRBV7-2 and TRBJ1-4, reads GAGVSQSPSNKVTEKGKDVELRCDPISGHTALYWYRQSLGQGLEFLIYFQGNSAPDKSGLPSDRFSAERTGGSVSTLTIQRTQQEDSAVYLCASSLVGQEKLFFGSGTQLSVL.

This clonotype has at least ten counts. V is TRBV5-8 and J is TRBJ1-6; 9 bases are a match to TRBD1. The CDR3 loop spans 16 amino acids. V shed 0 bases and J 10 bases; nucleotides not matched to a gene: 8. Germline lookup yields CDR1 SGHTS and CDR2 YDEGEE. In DNA, the CDR3 is TGTGCCAGCAGCTTGGATGGGACAGGGATGGGGTCACCCCTCCACTTT. Amino acids: CASSLDGTGMGSPLHF.

The CDR3 DNA reads as TGTGCCACCAGGACAGGGGACGGAAACACCATATATTTT. Translating it yields CATRTGDGNTIYF. The gene calls are TRBV24-1 and TRBJ1-3; TRBD1 agrees at 8 bases. After removal of 7 bases from V and 4 bases from J, the junction contained 2 bases not matched to a gene. CDR1 is KGHDR and CDR2 is SFDVKD in the germline V gene. The CDR3 is 13 amino acids.

This clonotype was detected once. This rearrangement joins TRBV15 to TRBJ2-2, with 12 bases aligning to TRBD2. In germline, CDR1 is LNHNV, CDR2 YYDKDF (reference sequence). The CDR3 totals 18 residues. V lost 4 bases, J lost 4 bases, and 10 bases stayed unmatched. The CDR3 loop is CATSKITSGGRRTGELFF. CDR3 DNA: TGTGCCACCAGCAAGATAACTAGCGGGGGGCGGCGCACCGGGGAGCTGTTTTTT.

This clonotype was recorded many times. This sequence joins TRBV10-3 and TRBJ2-1, with a possible D match to TRBD1 (6 bases). The length of the CDR3 is 16 residues. Germline-derived CDR1 and CDR2 are ENHRY and SYGVKD. Trimming pared 3 bases from V and 1 base from J, leaving 13 bases between. CDR3 in DNA: TGTGCCATCAGTGAACAGGGAGCCATATCCTACAATGAGCAGTTCTTC. Translation: CAISEQGAISYNEQFF.

This clonotype has only a few counts. A much larger clone differs from this one at a single base, so this may be a read error. The chain recombines TRBV13 with TRBJ2-3; D call uncertain. V dropped 5 bases and J dropped 3 bases, with 18 bases sitting between them. Germline V CDR1 and CDR2: PRHDT, FYEKMQ (reference sequence). This CDR3 contains 16 residues. The DNA for the CDR3 is TGTGCCAGCAGCCACCTCAGGCAGGCCGGGACAGATACGCAGTATTTT. Residues: CASSHLRQAGTDTQYF.

This clonotype was seen more than once but under ten times. This sequence joins TRBV3-1 and TRBJ2-7, with 11 bases aligning to TRBD2. This CDR3 has 15 residues. V gave up 4 bases and J gave up 4 bases; unmatched junction bases: 6. Germline CDR1 LGHDT, CDR2 YNNKEL (reference sequence). The CDR3 reads CASSRGLAGLYEQYF. CDR3 DNA sequence: TGTGCCAGCAGCCGTGGACTAGCGGGTTTGTACGAGCAGTACTTC.

This clonotype occurred many times. The V gene is TRBV7-8, the J gene TRBJ1-5; 7 bases align to TRBD1. This CDR3 region has 16 residues. V shed 2 bases, J shed 4 bases, and the junction held 8 bases outside the gene matches. Germline assignment: CDR1 SGHVS and CDR2 FQNEAQ. CDR3 protein: CASSLQSDRVNQPQHF. Here the CDR3 DNA reads TGTGCCAGCAGCTTACAATCCGACAGGGTGAATCAGCCCCAGCATTTT.

The rearrangement links TRBV6-5 to TRBJ1-3, with D unclear. This CDR3 spans 14 amino acids. The germline V gene encodes CDR1 MNHEY and CDR2 SVGAGI. With 8 bases removed from V and 3 bases from J, the gap between germline ends came to 14 bases. Here the CDR3 reads CASLVPGRGNTIYF. The CDR3 DNA follows: TGTGCCAGCCTCGTACCAGGTCGTGGAAACACCATATATTTT.

Many counts were recorded for this clonotype. The CDR3 loop reads CASSLIIADTQYF. DNA for the CDR3: TGTGCCAGCAGCTTAATAATAGCAGATACGCAGTATTTT. This chain uses TRBV7-3 with TRBJ2-3; D ambiguous. There are 13 residues in the CDR3. V gave up 1 base and J gave up 4 bases, with 6 bases separating them. CDR1 and CDR2 (germline): SGHTA, FQGTGA.

The chain joins TRBV7-2 to TRBJ2-3, with 13 bases identical to TRBD2. V shed 5 bases and J 10 bases; nucleotides not matched to a gene: 18. CDR3 size: 18 residues. Germline-derived CDR1 and CDR2 are SGHTA and FQGNSA. The CDR3 loop is CASSRTPQTSGRRTPQYF. The CDR3 DNA reads as TGTGCCAGCAGCCGAACACCTCAGACTAGCGGGAGGCGGACCCCGCAGTATTTT. Together with reference TRBV7-2 and TRBJ2-3, the CDR3 gives the full variable domain: GAGVSQSPSNKVTEKGKDVELRCDPISGHTALYWYRQSLGQGLEFLIYFQGNSAPDKSGLPSDRFSAERTGGSVSTLTIQRTQQEDSAVYLCASSRTPQTSGRRTPQYFGPGTRLTVL.

This clonotype was recorded at least ten times. The chain recombines TRBV24-1 with TRBJ2-1; 11 positions agree with TRBD1. Germline lookup yields CDR1 KGHDR and CDR2 SFDVKD. The CDR3 is 16 residues long. With V trimmed by 5 bases and J by 2 bases, 4 bases remained unmatched. As DNA, the CDR3 is TGTGCCACCAGTGCCCAGGGACAGGGGGCCTACAATGAGCAGTTCTTC. This codes for CATSAQGQGAYNEQFF.

This clonotype was detected ten times or more. The chain combines TRBV30 with TRBJ1-2; D ambiguous. V lost 0 bases and J lost 5, with 10 bases in between. This CDR3 has 13 residues. Germline CDR1 is GTSNPN and CDR2 is SVGIG (reference sequence). CDR3 coding DNA: TGTGCCTGGAGTGTAGGGTCAGTATATGGCTACACCTTC. Protein sequence: CAWSVGSVYGYTF.

In this sample, this clonotype turned up many times. V is TRBV20-1 and J is TRBJ2-1, with 15 bases lining up with TRBD2. Germline V gene data show CDR1 as DFQATT and CDR2 as SNEGSKA (reference sequence). The CDR3 spans 18 residues. V shed 0 bases, J shed 12 bases, and the junction held 15 bases outside the gene matches. CDR3: CSARDHQSGLAGGHGQFF. In DNA form, the CDR3 reads TGCAGTGCTAGAGACCATCAGAGCGGACTAGCGGGGGGGCATGGGCAGTTCTTC.

This clonotype was seen at least ten times. This sequence joins TRBV7-8 and TRBJ2-2, with 8 bases identical to TRBD2. The trim removed 1 base at V and 1 base at J, leaving 2 bases unmatched. Germline V gene sequence: CDR1 SGHVS, CDR2 FQNEAQ. The CDR3 covers 16 residues. The CDR3 bases are TGTGCCAGCAGCTTAGACGCGGGGGGGAACACCGGGGAGCTGTTTTTT. This sequence encodes CASSLDAGGNTGELFF.

As for this clonotype: The missing conserved phenylalanine or tryptophan at the end of this CDR3 makes a read error likely. No DNA is shown, since the ends of the CDR3 on it are uncertain; the CDR3 is the one TCRdb lists. J is TRBJ2-5 and V is TRBV12-3 or TRBV12-4; the DNA was not used to check the table's D call, TRBD1. The CDR3 is made up of 10 amino acids, end residues included. CDR3 protein: CASRRGGQNT.